Listed below are T cell receptor beta chains from one sample, sequenced in a study of blood T cells in healthy people across ages. TCRdb re-derived calls from the 5' RACE reads in MiXCR, one entry per CDR3 protein. The data hold over 1,300,000 distinct CDR3 sequences, with approximately 60% observed a single time. The specimen sequenced was blood. Receptors originate from a man younger than 35 in good health. Both conserved end residues are part of each CDR3. D genes are given only for firm matches. Only part of the rows carry a size: once, few, many, or a class if the clone is expanded.

J | D | size | V | DNA | CDR3
TRBJ2-1 | . | . | TRBV7-9 | TGTGCCAGCAGTCTCCCTTCGAACAATGAGCAGTTCTTC | CASSLPSNNEQFF
TRBJ2-1 | TRBD2 | once | TRBV2 | TGTGCCAGCAGAGAGCCGGGACTAGCGGGCAGGGAGCAGTTCTTC | CASREPGLAGREQFF
TRBJ2-1 | . | . | TRBV6-5 | TGTGCCACCCAGGCAGGGAGCTTTAGCTCCTACAATGAGCAGTTCTTC | CATQAGSFSSYNEQFF
TRBJ2-7 | . | . | TRBV27 | TGTGCCAGCCAGCCGCGGGGCAGAGACTACGAGCAGTACTTC | CASQPRGRDYEQYF
TRBJ2-1 | TRBD2 | . | TRBV4-1 | TGCGCCAGCAGCCAAAACCAGCGGGGGGGCCGTAGCAATGAGCAGTTCTTC | CASSQNQRGGRSNEQFF
TRBJ1-2 | TRBD1 | . | TRBV29-1 | TGCAGCGTTACGGGACAGGAGATTAACTATGGCTACACCTTC | CSVTGQEINYGYTF
TRBJ1-1 | . | . | TRBV15 | TGTGCCACCAGCAGAGACTGGAGGGTCATGAACACTGAAGCTTTCTTT | CATSRDWRVMNTEAFF
TRBJ2-3 | . | . | TRBV12-3/TRBV12-4 | TGTGCCAGCAGTTATGGACAGCCCACAGATACGCAGTATTTT | CASSYGQPTDTQYF
TRBJ1-1 | . | . | TRBV6-6 | TGTGCCAGCAGCCAATACAGGGTGCAGTACACTGAAGCTTTCTTT | CASSQYRVQYTEAFF
TRBJ1-4 | . | few | TRBV4-2 | TGTGCCAGCAGCCAAGGAGATATATCCGATTATAATGAAAAACTGTTTTTT | CASSQGDISDYNEKLFF
TRBJ2-7 | . | . | TRBV28 | TGTGCCAGCAGTATAACAGAAATCTACGAGCAGTACTTC | CASSITEIYEQYF
TRBJ2-3 | . | . | TRBV2 | TGTGCCAGCAGTCGACCCCCGGGGCAGAACACAGATACGCAGTATTTT | CASSRPPGQNTDTQYF
TRBJ1-2 | TRBD1 | . | TRBV3-1 | TGTGCCAGCAGCCAACCCGGGACAGGGAGCGGCTATGGCTACACCTTC | CASSQPGTGSGYGYTF
TRBJ2-1 | TRBD2 | . | TRBV20-1 | TGCAGTACAAACGGGGGGGCCGGCTACAATGAGCAGTTCTTC | CSTNGGAGYNEQFF
TRBJ1-5 | TRBD1 | . | TRBV6-1 | TGTGCCAGCAGTCCTCCGGGACAGAGTCAGCGCCAGCCCCAGCATTTT | CASSPPGQSQRQPQHF
TRBJ1-1 | TRBD1 | . | TRBV29-1 | TGCAGCGTTGTTTTCAGGGGGCTAAGCACTGAAGCTTTCTTT | CSVVFRGLSTEAFF
TRBJ1-4 | TRBD1 | . | TRBV5-1 | TGCGCCAGCACCCCGGACAGGGGCGGTAATGAAAAACTGTTTTTT | CASTPDRGGNEKLFF
TRBJ1-1 | . | . | TRBV2 | TGTGCCAGCAATTTACAGGTTTCTAACACTGAAGCTTTCTTT | CASNLQVSNTEAFF
TRBJ1-2 | . | . | TRBV2 | TGTGCCAGCGGCCCGAGGGGGGGGTATGGCTACACCTTC | CASGPRGGYGYTF
TRBJ2-1 | . | . | TRBV20-1 | TGCAGTGCTACTTGGCCCACGAACAATGAGCAGTTCTTC | CSATWPTNNEQFF
TRBJ2-5 | . | . | TRBV11-2 | TGTGCCAGCAGTCATATAGATGTACTGTACTTC | CASSHIDVLYF
TRBJ2-1 | . | . | TRBV27 | TGTGCCAGCAGTGTGGGGCCTCGGCACGATTCCTTACACAATGAGCAGTTCTTC | CASSVGPRHDSLHNEQFF
TRBJ2-2 | TRBD1 | once | TRBV11-3 | TGTGCCAGCAGCGTACGGGACAGTTCCACCGGGGAGCTGTTTTTT | CASSVRDSSTGELFF
TRBJ2-5 | TRBD2 | . | TRBV27 | TGTGCCAGCAGTTTACAACTAGCGGGGCACGGTGAGCAGTACTTC | CASSLQLAGHGEQYF
TRBJ1-2 | . | . | TRBV4-2 | TGTGCCAGCAGCCTAAACCAATGCGGGGACATGGGTGGCTACACCTTC | CASSLNQCGDMGGYTF
TRBJ1-2 | . | once | TRBV29-1 | TGCAGCGTTTTATCCGTGGGGGAAGGGGGCTATGGCTACACCTTC | CSVLSVGEGGYGYTF
TRBJ2-7 | . | once | TRBV20-1 | TGCAGTGCTAGGGCTCCTGAGGCCCCCTTTGACGAGCAGTACTTC | CSARAPEAPFDEQYF
TRBJ1-1 | . | . | TRBV30 | TGTGCCTGGACCAGGGACTCCGAAGCTTTCTTT | CAWTRDSEAFF
TRBJ2-7 | TRBD2 | . | TRBV2 | TGTGCCAGCAGTGAAGTACTAGCGGCCGACTACGAGCAGTACTTC | CASSEVLAADYEQYF